Presented here are 14 T cell receptor beta chains from one specimen sequenced in a study of T cell changes during pregnancy in multiple sclerosis. Sequenced by immunoSEQ multiplex PCR; TCRdb stores in-frame clones only, minus some. Of tens of thousands of clones in the sample, roughly 92% were seen once. The input for sequencing was peripheral blood, taken in the second trimester of pregnancy. The receptors derive from a female donor with multiple sclerosis, enrolled in a pregnancy study.

This clone was seen once. V is TRBV6-5 and J is TRBJ2-3; D possibly corresponds to TRBD2 (6 bases). The CDR3 extends over 12 amino acids. Germline V gene lookup returns CDR1 MNHEY and CDR2 SVGAGI. V dropped 2 bases and J dropped 8 bases, with 8 bases sitting between them. CDR3 residues: CASSYLGGTQYF. In nucleotides, the CDR3 is TGTGCCAGCAGTTACCTGGGGGGTACGCAGTATTTT.

V and J are TRBV10-1 and TRBJ2-5, with TRBD1 matching over 7 bases. The V segment lost 7 bases and the J segment 3 bases; nucleotides outside the gene matches: 14. The CDR3 length is 16 residues. Germline CDR1 and CDR2: WNHNN and SYGVQD (reference sequence). CDR3 sequence (DNA): TGCGCCAGCACCAAACACAAACGACAGGGAGAAGAGACCCAGTACTTC. Protein: CASTKHKRQGEETQYF.

The V and J genes are TRBV11-2 and TRBJ2-3; 12 bases are shared with TRBD2. Germline V gene sequence: CDR1 SGHAT, CDR2 FQNNGV. The CDR3 is 16 residues long. The ends lost 5 bases at V and 4 bases at J; junction bases unmatched: 7. The CDR3 protein is CASSPRLAGVADTQYF. As DNA, the CDR3 is TGTGCCAGCAGCCCGAGACTAGCGGGAGTGGCAGATACGCAGTATTTT.

The count of this clone is one. The rearrangement uses TRBV7-3 and TRBJ2-3; 8 bases align to TRBD1. V dropped 4 bases and J dropped 2; count of bases not matched to a gene: 5. Germline CDR1 and CDR2: SGHTA and FQGTGA. The CDR3 runs to 15 residues. CDR3 nucleotides: TGTGCCAGCAGCTGGACAGGGATTGTCACAGATACGCAGTATTTT. This codes for CASSWTGIVTDTQYF.

The chain combines TRBV6-1 with TRBJ1-6, with D hard to call. Per germline, CDR1 MNHNS and CDR2 SASEGT. This CDR3 has 18 residues. V dropped 2 bases and J dropped 12 bases, with 26 bases sitting between them. CDR3 nucleotide sequence: TGTGCCAGCAGTGAACCAATTATACGCCTAGGCCAGCGGGGACCCCTCCACTTT. Its protein is CASSEPIIRLGQRGPLHF.

The V gene is TRBV18, the J gene TRBJ1-1, with D unresolved. Germline CDR1 and CDR2: KGHSH and LQKENI. This CDR3 region has 14 residues. Trimming removed 1 base from V and 3 bases from J, with 9 bases in between. CDR3 region: CASSPRGQDTEAFF. In nucleotides, the CDR3 is TGTGCCAGCTCACCACGCGGGCAGGACACTGAAGCTTTCTTT.

This clone has a single count. The chain employs TRBV5-5 and TRBJ1-4; maybe TRBD1 (5 bases). This CDR3 spans 13 amino acids. Looked up from germline, CDR1 is SGHKS and CDR2 is YYEKEE (reference sequence). The V end lost 0 bases, the J end lost 14 bases, and 14 bases lay between the germline ends. The CDR3 nucleotides are TGTGCCAGCAGCTTGGTGGTGTACGGGACTCTGTTTTTT. Translation gives CASSLVVYGTLFF.

This chain connects TRBV7-3 to TRBJ2-7, with D tentatively TRBD2 (6 bases). The CDR3 length is 13 residues. Germline CDR1 reads SGHTA; CDR2 reads FQGTGA. Trimming cost V 1 base and J 7 bases, with 11 bases left between them. The CDR3 spells CASSLIGDSEQYF. The CDR3 nucleotides read TGTGCCAGCAGCTTAATTGGGGACTCAGAGCAGTACTTC.

This chain joins TRBV6-4 and TRBJ2-3; D remains ambiguous. Trimming shortened V by 2 bases and J by 2 bases, and 5 bases separated the two germline ends. Germline values: CDR1 MRHNA, CDR2 SNTAGT. The CDR3 covers 13 residues. Here the CDR3 reads CASSDGVTDTQYF. The CDR3 DNA sequence: TGTGCCAGCAGTGACGGAGTCACAGATACGCAGTATTTT.

CDR3 bases: TGTGCCAGCAGCTTCTTAAGATGCCAGGGGAGCAATCAGCCCCAGCATTTT. Protein sequence: CASSFLRCQGSNQPQHF. The chain employs TRBV11-2 and TRBJ1-5; tentatively, D is TRBD1 (6 bases). Germline lookup yields CDR1 SGHAT and CDR2 FQNNGV. V lost 3 bases, J lost 1 base, and 16 bases lay in between. CDR3 length equals 17 residues.

This clone was picked up a small number of times. V and J are TRBV6-6 and TRBJ1-4; 9 bases line up with TRBD1. Germline assignment: CDR1 MNHNY and CDR2 SVGAGI (reference sequence). With V trimmed by 2 bases and J by 7 bases, 5 bases remained unmatched. This CDR3 contains 15 residues. The CDR3 DNA sequence: TGTGCCAGCAGTTACCCTGGACAGGGGCGTGAAAAACTGTTTTTT. Protein product: CASSYPGQGREKLFF.

This chain joins TRBV27 and TRBJ2-1, with 11 bases aligning to TRBD2. Germline values: CDR1 MNHEY, CDR2 SMNVEV (reference sequence). The CDR3 extends over 15 amino acids. V shed 4 bases and J 6 bases; nucleotides not matched to a gene: 5. The DNA of the CDR3 is TGTGCCAGCAGTTCCGGACTAGCGGGCCGCAATGAGCAGTTCTTC. Residues: CASSSGLAGRNEQFF.

The chain is built from TRBV5-5 and TRBJ1-5; no clear D gene. Trimming pared 6 bases from V and 7 bases from J, leaving 17 bases between. The CDR3 runs to 14 residues. Germline CDR1 is SGHKS and CDR2 is YYEKEE (reference sequence). CDR3 in amino acids: CASTKEVGSQPQHF. The DNA of the CDR3 is TGTGCCAGCACAAAGGAGGTCGGGAGCCAGCCCCAGCATTTT.

The chain couples TRBV11-2 to TRBJ1-2, with 8 bases matching TRBD1. This CDR3 spans 13 amino acids. The V segment lost 1 base and the J segment 7 bases; nucleotides outside the gene matches: 2. CDR1 SGHAT and CDR2 FQNNGV come from the germline V gene. DNA of the CDR3: TGTGCCAGCAGCTTAGGACAGGGGTTTGGCTACACCTTC. Translated, it gives CASSLGQGFGYTF. Together with reference TRBV11-2 and TRBJ1-2, the CDR3 gives the full variable domain: EAGVAQSPRYKIIEKRQSVAFWCNPISGHATLYWYQQILGQGPKLLIQFQNNGVVDDSQLPKDRFSAERLKGVDSTLKIQPAKLEDSAVYLCASSLGQGFGYTFGSGTRLTVV.